Listed below are T cell receptor beta chains from one sample, sequenced in a study of human T cells and chemical hapten exposure. TCRdb re-called the RACE reads with MiXCR, one entry per CDR3 protein. This sample has tens of thousands of distinct CDR3 sequences, with over 7.5% found just once. The material was whole blood, obtained in connection with sensitization to the hapten diphenylcyclopropenone (DPC). The source of these receptors is a woman aged 40 to 50 with alopecia areata. Some clones in this sample may be carry-over from other donors' samples. CDR3s include the opening cysteine and the closing phenylalanine or tryptophan.

CDR3: CASSQGSGSSYEQYF; J: TRBJ2-7; V: TRBV4-3
CDR3: CASSYGQGMNSGNTIYF; J: TRBJ1-3; V: TRBV6-5
CDR3: CASSQSNTGELFF; J: TRBJ2-2; V: TRBV3-1
CDR3: CASSPHGQILSGANVLTF; J: TRBJ2-6; V: TRBV7-9
CDR3: CASSLWGTKGGNTIYF; J: TRBJ1-3; V: TRBV11-2
CDR3: CASSGGTDREYGYTF; J: TRBJ1-2; V: TRBV2
CDR3: CSAKDAGPGNTIYF; J: TRBJ1-3; V: TRBV20-1
CDR3: CASSLPTAWAGELFF; J: TRBJ2-2; V: TRBV5-5
CDR3: CASRVTGTYNYGYTF; J: TRBJ1-2; V: TRBV6-2/TRBV6-3
CDR3: CASSFYRTGANVLTF; J: TRBJ2-6; V: TRBV7-2
CDR3: CASSLETRDRGPEAFF; J: TRBJ1-1; V: TRBV7-7
CDR3: CATHPGQMNTEAFF; J: TRBJ1-1; V: TRBV7-2
CDR3: CASNTHGTGWNSPLHF; J: TRBJ1-6; V: TRBV6-6
CDR3: CATGSSGNTIYF; J: TRBJ1-3; V: TRBV12-3/TRBV12-4
CDR3: CANAADTDTQYF; J: TRBJ2-3; V: TRBV10-3
CDR3: CASNTRGRTEAFF; J: TRBJ1-1; V: TRBV7-9
CDR3: CASSDHSGTQETQYF; J: TRBJ2-5; V: TRBV4-2
CDR3: CASRSRYEQYF; J: TRBJ2-7; V: TRBV2